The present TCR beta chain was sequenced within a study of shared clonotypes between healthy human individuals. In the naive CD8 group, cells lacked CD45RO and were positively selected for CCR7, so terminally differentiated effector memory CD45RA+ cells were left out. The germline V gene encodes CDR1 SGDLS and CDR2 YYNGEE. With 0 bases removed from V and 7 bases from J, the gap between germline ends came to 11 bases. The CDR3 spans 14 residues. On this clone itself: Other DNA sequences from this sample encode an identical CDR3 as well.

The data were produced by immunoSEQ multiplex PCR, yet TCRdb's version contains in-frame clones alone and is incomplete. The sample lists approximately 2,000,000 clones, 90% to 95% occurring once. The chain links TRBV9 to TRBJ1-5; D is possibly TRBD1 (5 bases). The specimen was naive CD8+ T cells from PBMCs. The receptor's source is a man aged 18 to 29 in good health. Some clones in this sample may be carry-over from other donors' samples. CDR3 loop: CASSVGRGNQPQHF. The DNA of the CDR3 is TGTGCCAGCAGCGTAGGAAGGGGTAACCAGCCCCAGCATTTT.